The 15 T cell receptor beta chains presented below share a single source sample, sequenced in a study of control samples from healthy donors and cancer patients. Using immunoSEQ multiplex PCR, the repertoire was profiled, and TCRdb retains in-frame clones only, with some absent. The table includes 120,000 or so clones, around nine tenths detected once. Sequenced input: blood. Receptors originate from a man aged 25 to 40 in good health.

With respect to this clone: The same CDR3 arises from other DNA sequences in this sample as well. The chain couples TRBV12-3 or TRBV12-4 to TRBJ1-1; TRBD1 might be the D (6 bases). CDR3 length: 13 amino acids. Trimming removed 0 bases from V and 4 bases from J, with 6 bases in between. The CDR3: CASSLAGGTEAFF. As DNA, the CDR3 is TGTGCCAGCAGTTTAGCAGGGGGCACTGAAGCTTTCTTT.

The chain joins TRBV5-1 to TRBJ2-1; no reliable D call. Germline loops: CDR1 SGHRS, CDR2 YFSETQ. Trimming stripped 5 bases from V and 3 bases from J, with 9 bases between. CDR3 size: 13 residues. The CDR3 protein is CASRPWDYNEQFF. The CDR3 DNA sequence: TGCGCCAGCAGACCTTGGGACTACAATGAGCAGTTCTTC.

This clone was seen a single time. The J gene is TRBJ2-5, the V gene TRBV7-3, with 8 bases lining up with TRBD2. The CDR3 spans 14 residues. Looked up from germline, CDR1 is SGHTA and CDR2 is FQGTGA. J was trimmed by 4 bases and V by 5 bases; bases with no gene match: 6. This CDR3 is CASSARSGGETQYF. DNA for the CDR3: TGTGCCAGCAGCGCACGAAGCGGGGGAGAGACCCAGTACTTC.

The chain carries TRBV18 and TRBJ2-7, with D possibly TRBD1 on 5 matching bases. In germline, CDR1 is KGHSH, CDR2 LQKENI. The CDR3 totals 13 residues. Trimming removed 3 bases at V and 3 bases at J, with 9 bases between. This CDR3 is CASSPSRDYEQYF. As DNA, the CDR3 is TGTGCCAGCTCACCTTCCAGGGACTACGAGCAGTACTTC.

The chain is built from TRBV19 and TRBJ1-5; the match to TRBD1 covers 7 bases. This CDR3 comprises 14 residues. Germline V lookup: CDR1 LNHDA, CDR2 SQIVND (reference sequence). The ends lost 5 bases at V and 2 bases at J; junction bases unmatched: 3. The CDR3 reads CASSPTGGNQPQHF. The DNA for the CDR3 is TGTGCCAGTAGTCCCACAGGGGGCAATCAGCCCCAGCATTTT. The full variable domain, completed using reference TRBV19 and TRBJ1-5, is DGGITQSPKYLFRKEGQNVTLSCEQNLNHDAMYWYRQDPGQGLRLIYYSQIVNDFQKGDIAEGYSVSREKKESFPLTVTSAQKNPTAFYLCASSPTGGNQPQHFGDGTRLSIL.

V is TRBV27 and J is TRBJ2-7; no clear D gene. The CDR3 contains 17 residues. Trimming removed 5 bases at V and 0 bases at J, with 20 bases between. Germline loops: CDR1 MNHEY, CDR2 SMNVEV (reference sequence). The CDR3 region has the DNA TGTGCCAGCAGTCCTAGTTATGGGTCAGGTAGCTCCTACGAGCAGTACTTC. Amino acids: CASSPSYGSGSSYEQYF.

Here the CDR3 DNA reads TGTGCCAGCAATATCCTACAGGGCTACACCTTC. Translated: CASNILQGYTF. The chain couples TRBV2 to TRBJ1-2; D is undetermined. This CDR3 spans 11 amino acids. V gave up 7 bases and J gave up 8 bases, with 11 bases separating them. Germline V gene lookup returns CDR1 SNHLY and CDR2 FYNNEI.

The CDR3 nucleotides are TGTGCCAGCAGCTGGGACGGCAACACTGAAGCTTTCTTT. Translating it yields CASSWDGNTEAFF. The chain employs TRBV7-9 and TRBJ1-1, with D perhaps matching TRBD1 (5 bases). V lost 4 bases, J lost 2 bases, and 8 bases lay in between. The CDR3 covers 13 residues. Germline assignment: CDR1 SEHNR and CDR2 FQNEAQ (reference sequence).

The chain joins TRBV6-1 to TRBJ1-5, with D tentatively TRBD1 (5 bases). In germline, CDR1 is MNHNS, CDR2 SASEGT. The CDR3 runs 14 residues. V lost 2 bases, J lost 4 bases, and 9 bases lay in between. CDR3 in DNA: TGTGCCAGCAGTGAAAACGGGGCGAATCAGCCCCAGCATTTT. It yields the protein CASSENGANQPQHF.

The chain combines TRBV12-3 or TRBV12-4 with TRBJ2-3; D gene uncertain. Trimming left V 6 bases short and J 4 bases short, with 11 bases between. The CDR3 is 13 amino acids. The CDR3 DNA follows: TGTGCCAGCAGGTTGGTGTCCCCAGATACGCAGTATTTT. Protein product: CASRLVSPDTQYF.

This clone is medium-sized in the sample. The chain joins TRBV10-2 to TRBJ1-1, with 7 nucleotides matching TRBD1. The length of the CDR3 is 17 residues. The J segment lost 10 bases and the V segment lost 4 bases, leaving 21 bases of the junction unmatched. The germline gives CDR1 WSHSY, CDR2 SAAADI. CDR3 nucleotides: TGCGCCAGCAGTGTGGACAGGCGGACGGCGGGGACTCGACTAGCTTTCTTT. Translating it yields CASSVDRRTAGTRLAFF.

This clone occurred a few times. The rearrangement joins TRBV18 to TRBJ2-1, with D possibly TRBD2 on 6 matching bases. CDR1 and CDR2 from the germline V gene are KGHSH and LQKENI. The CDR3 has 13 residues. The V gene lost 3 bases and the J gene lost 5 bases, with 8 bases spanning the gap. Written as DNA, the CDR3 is TGTGCCAGCTCACCCGGGACTCACAATGAGCAGTTCTTC. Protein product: CASSPGTHNEQFF. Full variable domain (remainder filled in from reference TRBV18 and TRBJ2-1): NAGVMQNPRHLVRRRGQEARLRCSPMKGHSHVYWYRQLPEEGLKFMVYLQKENIIDESGMPKERFSAEFPKEGPSILRIQQVVRGDSAAYFCASSPGTHNEQFFGPGTRLTVL.

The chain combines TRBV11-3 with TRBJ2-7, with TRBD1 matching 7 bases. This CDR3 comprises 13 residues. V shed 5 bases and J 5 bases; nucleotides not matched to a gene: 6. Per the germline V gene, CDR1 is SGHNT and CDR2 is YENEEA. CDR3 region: CASSKQGDDEQYF. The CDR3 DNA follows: TGTGCCAGCAGCAAGCAGGGGGACGACGAGCAGTACTTC.

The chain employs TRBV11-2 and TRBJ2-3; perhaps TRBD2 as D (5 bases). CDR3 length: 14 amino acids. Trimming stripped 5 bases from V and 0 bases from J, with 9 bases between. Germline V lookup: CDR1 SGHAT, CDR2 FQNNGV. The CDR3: CASSAGDSTDTQYF. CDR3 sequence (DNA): TGTGCCAGCAGCGCCGGGGATAGCACAGATACGCAGTATTTT.

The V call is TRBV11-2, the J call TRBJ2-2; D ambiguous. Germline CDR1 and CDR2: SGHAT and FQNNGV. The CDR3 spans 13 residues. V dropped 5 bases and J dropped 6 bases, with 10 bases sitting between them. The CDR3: CASSLPHAGELFF. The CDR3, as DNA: TGTGCCAGCAGCCTTCCCCACGCCGGGGAGCTGTTTTTT.